The rows below give T cell receptor beta chains drawn from one sample of a study of blood T cell repertoires in COVID-19. Only in-frame clones appear in the TCRdb table, and some are missing; sequencing was by immunoSEQ multiplex PCR. The sample records approximately 53,000 clones, 80% to 90% being singletons. Sequenced material: peripheral blood. The receptors originated from a human donor in a cohort sampled during active COVID-19. Both conserved end residues are trimmed from each CDR3. The order of the fields is V gene, CDR3 protein.

TRBV4-3,ASSQDRLAGAYEQY
TRBV28,ASSTTAEGEKAF
TRBV11-2,ASSLVGGRGQETQY
TRBV5-1,ASSLAGAGGYYEQY
TRBV30,AWNGEETQY
TRBV20-1,SARFSSEQF
TRBV12-3/TRBV12-4,ASSLGGGAPYT
TRBV7-9,ASSSGQGYTGELF
TRBV10-3,AISETAGVAADTQY
TRBV2,ASSEGSSFGPQH